This T cell receptor beta chain is drawn from a study of regulatory T cells in long-lasting Graves disease. This clonotype was seen ten or more times. Time point specified: newly diagnosed GD, antithyroid drugs for less than 3 months. PBMC-extracted RNA yielded the TCR library. CDR3 regions were amplified by Arm-PCR using iRepertoire HTBI primers to build TCR beta libraries. MiXCR was run by TCRdb on the multiplex PCR reads, yielding one entry per CDR3 protein. The sample gives a few hundred thousand distinct CDR3 sequences, roughly a fifth of which show up once; about an eighth is in the top ten. The length of the CDR3 is 18 residues. Per the germline V gene, CDR1 is SGHRS and CDR2 is YFSETQ. Trimming at V came to 3 bases and at J to 1 base, leaving 10 bases not matched to a gene. These same records also appear under a second study, on T cells in Graves' hyperthyroidism and ophthalmopathy. That report adds: Graves' hyperthyroidism was deemed stable absent ophthalmopathy progression within 18 months.

The receptor was isolated from a woman aged 30 to 39 with Graves disease. This sequence joins TRBV5-1 and TRBJ2-3; 11 bases align to TRBD2. Sequences were derived from peripheral blood mononuclear cells (PBMCs), sampled at new diagnosis, from a patient treated with antithyroid drugs. The CDR3, as DNA: TGCGCCAGCAGCTCGGAACTAGCGGGAGAAGGTCGCACAGATACGCAGTATTTT. Encoded protein: CASSSELAGEGRTDTQYF.